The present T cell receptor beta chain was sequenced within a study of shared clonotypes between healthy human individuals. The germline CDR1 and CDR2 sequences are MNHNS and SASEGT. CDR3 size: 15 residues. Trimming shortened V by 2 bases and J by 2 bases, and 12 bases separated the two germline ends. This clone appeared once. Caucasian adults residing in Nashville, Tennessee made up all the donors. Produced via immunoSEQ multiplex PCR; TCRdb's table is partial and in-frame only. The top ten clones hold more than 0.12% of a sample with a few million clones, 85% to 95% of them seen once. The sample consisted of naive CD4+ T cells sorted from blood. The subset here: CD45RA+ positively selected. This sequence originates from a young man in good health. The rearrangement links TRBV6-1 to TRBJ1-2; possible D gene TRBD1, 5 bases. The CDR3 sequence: CASSEPIGANYGYTF. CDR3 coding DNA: TGTGCCAGCAGTGAACCCATTGGGGCCAACTATGGCTACACCTTC.